The present TCR beta chain was sequenced within a study of beta chain features in type 1 diabetes. Study-wide findings and caveats: PCR, the amplification step, might favor shorter templates, equally in patients and controls. The naive, central memory and Treg TCRB repertoires looked more alike in patients than they did in healthy donors. Insertions at VDJ junctions were less frequent in type 1 diabetes patients. These patients also deleted more nucleotides at the same junctions.

The CDR3 is 17 residues long. Per germline, CDR1 MDHEN and CDR2 SYDVKM. The junction had 15 bases not matched to a gene; V was cut back by 5 bases and J by 4 bases. Expressed TCRB transcripts were sequenced, since all the RNA that had been isolated was reverse transcribed. Assay used: immunoSEQ multiplex PCR; TCRdb lists only in-frame clones, some missing. In the table there are just over 450,000 clones, approximately 30% of which are singletons. This clone was seen more than once but under ten times. Its cognate antigen is unknown. Sorting that relied on CD45RO/CCR7/CD25/CD127/CD95/CD27 yielded CD4+ naive, central memory, regulatory and stem cell-like memory cells.

This receptor was taken from a man aged 18 to 35 in good health. The J gene is TRBJ2-3, the V gene TRBV28; the match to TRBD1 covers 7 bases. Sequenced sample: naive CD4+ T cells from blood. CDR3 protein: CASSDRRGGSSPDTQYF. The CDR3 DNA reads as TGTGCCAGCAGTGACCGCAGAGGGGGCAGTAGCCCAGATACGCAGTATTTT. Full variable domain (remainder filled in from reference TRBV28 and TRBJ2-3): DVKVTQSSRYLVKRTGEKVFLECVQDMDHENMFWYRQDPGLGLRLIYFSYDVKMKEKGDIPEGYSVSREKKERFSLILESASTNQTSMYLCASSDRRGGSSPDTQYFGPGTRLTVL.